These 5 T cell receptor beta chains share one sample of origin, sequenced in a study of blood T cell repertoires in COVID-19. The repertoire was sequenced with immunoSEQ multiplex PCR; TCRdb's copy has only in-frame clones and lacks some. The data contain around 290,000 clones, about 87% of them seen just once; the ten biggest clones take up roughly 7.1%. The sample consisted of peripheral blood. The receptors stem from a woman in her forties or fifties who had recovered from COVID-19.

The sample holds one count of this clone. The gene calls are TRBV6-5 and TRBJ2-7; a weak D match, TRBD2 (6 bases). The ends were cut back, 3 bases at V and 4 bases at J, with 13 bases in the middle. Germline V gene data show CDR1 as MNHEY and CDR2 as SVGAGI. CDR3 length: 14 amino acids. The CDR3 region has the DNA TGTGCCAGCAGTTATTATCAGGAGGGGTACGAGCAGTACTTC. Protein: CASSYYQEGYEQYF.

The V call is TRBV6-5, the J call TRBJ2-7, with a weak D call TRBD1 (5 bases). The CDR3 loop spans 15 amino acids. Germline assignment: CDR1 MNHEY and CDR2 SVGAGI. The V gene lost 2 bases and the J gene lost 3 bases, with 14 bases spanning the gap. The CDR3 protein is CASSYSAAGIYEQYF. Here the CDR3 DNA reads TGTGCCAGCAGTTACAGCGCCGCAGGGATCTACGAGCAGTACTTC.

The chain carries TRBV29-1 and TRBJ2-7, with TRBD2 matching 7 bases. This CDR3 spans 12 amino acids. V was clipped by 0 bases and J by 6 bases; unmatched bases: 2. Per the germline V gene, CDR1 is SQVTM and CDR2 is ANQGSEA. The DNA of the CDR3 is TGCAGCGTTGAAGATGGGAGGGGCGAGCAGTACTTC. Its translation is CSVEDGRGEQYF.

The chain combines TRBV6-2 or TRBV6-3 with TRBJ2-1; D unclear. The CDR3 contains 14 residues. The germline CDR1 and CDR2 sequences are MNHEY and SVGEGT. The V and J ends lost 5 bases and 7 bases respectively, with 15 bases between them. The CDR3 nucleotides are TGTGCCAGCAGTGTAGCTGCGGTGTGGAATGAGCAGTTCTTC. Residues: CASSVAAVWNEQFF.

CDR3 in DNA: TGTGCCAGCACCAGATTTATTAAGGGGACTAGCGGCCCCCTTTACAATGAGCAGTTCTTC. This sequence encodes CASTRFIKGTSGPLYNEQFF. V gene TRBV27 combines with J gene TRBJ2-1, with TRBD2 matching over 11 bases. This CDR3 comprises 20 residues. Germline V gene data show CDR1 as MNHEY and CDR2 as SMNVEV (reference sequence). The ends lost 7 bases at V and 4 bases at J; junction bases unmatched: 21.